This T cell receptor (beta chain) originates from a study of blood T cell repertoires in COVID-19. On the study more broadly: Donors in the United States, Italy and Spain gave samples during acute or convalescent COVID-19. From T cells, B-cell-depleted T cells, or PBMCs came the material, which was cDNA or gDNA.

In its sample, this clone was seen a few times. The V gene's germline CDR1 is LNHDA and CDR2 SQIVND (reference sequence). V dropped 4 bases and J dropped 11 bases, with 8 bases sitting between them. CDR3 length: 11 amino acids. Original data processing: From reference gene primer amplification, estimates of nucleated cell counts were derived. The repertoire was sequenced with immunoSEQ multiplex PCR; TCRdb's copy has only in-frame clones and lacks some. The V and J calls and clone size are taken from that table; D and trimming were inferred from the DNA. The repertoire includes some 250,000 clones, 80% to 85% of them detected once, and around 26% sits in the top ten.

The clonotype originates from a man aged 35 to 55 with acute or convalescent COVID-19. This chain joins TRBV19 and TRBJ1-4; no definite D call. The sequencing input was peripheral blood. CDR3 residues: CASSSGGKLFF. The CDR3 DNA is TGTGCCAGTAGTAGTGGCGGGAAACTGTTTTTT.